This T cell receptor (beta chain) comes out of a study of T cell repertoires in cytomegalovirus infection. Study-wide context: Recently identified HLA-C-restricted CMV epitopes were used, and well-studied HLA-B-restricted CMV epitopes were used as well. Study findings and constraints: The response measured ex vivo was dominated by TCR beta clonotypes (HLA-C-restricted and CMV-specific). Carriage of CMV together with the relevant HLA was identifiable through cumulative public TCR beta family frequency.

As for this clonotype: Its antigen is unidentified.

CDR1 and CDR2 from the germline V gene are MNHEY and SVGAGI. The CDR3 length is 15 residues. With 5 bases removed from V and 0 bases from J, the gap between germline ends came to 14 bases. One entry per CDR3 protein results from TCRdb running MiXCR on the reads. The data hold about 900,000 distinct CDR3 sequences, with roughly a third observed a single time. Specimen: cultured CD8+ T cells from PBMCs, collected from culture after CMV antigen stimulation. This clonotype originated in a human donor in good health (CMV status not recorded). Some clones in this sample may be carry-over from other donors' samples. The chain couples TRBV6-5 to TRBJ2-7; possibly TRBD1 or TRBD2 for D (5 bases each). The CDR3 reads CASSGGRKSSYEQYF. The CDR3 DNA sequence: TGTGCCAGCAGTGGGGGAAGGAAGAGCTCCTACGAGCAGTACTTC.